These 11 T cell receptor beta chains share one sample of origin, sequenced in a study of blood T cell repertoires in COVID-19 (dated by TCRdb to 2020 to 2022). The library was generated by the immunoSEQ multiplex PCR assay. TCRdb took this table from immuneACCESS and kept in-frame rearrangements with V and J called. Such tables lack part of the clones; where checked against another copy, unresolved V genes explain under half of the gap, and the rest is unexplained. The sample table holds 300,000 to 400,000 clones, of which about 87% were seen once. The ten largest clones capture roughly a tenth of the sample. Material for sequencing was peripheral blood. The source is a man aged 25-45 years with COVID-19, enrolled during active disease.

This clone was picked up one time. The V call is TRBV2, the J call TRBJ2-3, with D possibly TRBD2 on 7 matching bases. There are 17 residues in the CDR3. Germline-derived CDR1 and CDR2 are SNHLY and FYNNEI. V was shortened by 6 bases and J by 0 bases, with 19 bases between the two germline ends. The CDR3 sequence: CASRGGYRGASTDTQYF. CDR3 sequence (DNA): TGTGCCAGCAGAGGGGGTTACCGGGGGGCGAGCACAGATACGCAGTATTTT.

The gene calls are TRBV10-2 and TRBJ2-7, with D possibly matching TRBD1 (6 bases). The germline CDR1 and CDR2 sequences are WSHSY and SAAADI. There are 15 residues in the CDR3. Between the trimmed V and J ends, which lost 6 bases and 1 base, there was a span of 16 bases. The CDR3 is CASRPGQIISYEQYF. The CDR3 coding sequence is TGCGCCAGCAGACCCGGACAGATCATATCCTACGAGCAGTACTTC.

The chain couples TRBV5-1 to TRBJ2-5, with D perhaps matching TRBD2 (6 bases). The CDR3 is made up of 15 amino acids. Trimming pared 2 bases from V and 4 bases from J, leaving 15 bases between. Germline loops: CDR1 SGHRS, CDR2 YFSETQ. For the CDR3, the DNA is TGCGCCAGCAGCTTTGTAGCGGAGGGAGGAGAGACCCAGTACTTC. It encodes CASSFVAEGGETQYF.

This rearrangement joins TRBV5-1 to TRBJ2-3; 7 bases fit TRBD2. The germline CDR1 and CDR2 sequences are SGHRS and YFSETQ. V shed 0 bases, J shed 3 bases, and the junction held 7 bases outside the gene matches. The CDR3 length is 16 residues. The CDR3 reads CASSLAAGTKTDTQYF. CDR3 bases: TGCGCCAGCAGCTTGGCTGCCGGGACTAAAACAGATACGCAGTATTTT.

This clone was picked up one time. The J gene is TRBJ1-2, the V gene TRBV9, with 7 positions matching TRBD1. Per germline, CDR1 SGDLS and CDR2 YYNGEE. V lost 3 bases to trimming and J lost 6 bases; unmatched junction nucleotides: 14. The CDR3 covers 16 residues. The CDR3: CASSGEGQALTHGYTF. The CDR3 bases are TGTGCCAGCAGCGGGGAAGGACAGGCCCTAACTCATGGCTACACCTTC. The full variable domain, rest sourced from reference TRBV9 and TRBJ1-2, is DSGVTQTPKHLITATGQRVTLRCSPRSGDLSVYWYQQSLDQGLQFLIQYYNGEERAKGNILERFSAQQFPDLHSELNLSSLELGDSALYFCASSGEGQALTHGYTFGSGTRLTVV.

J is TRBJ1-2 and V is TRBV29-1; 7 bases align to TRBD1. Germline values: CDR1 SQVTM, CDR2 ANQGSEA. The CDR3 spans 14 residues. The V segment lost 3 bases and the J segment 2 bases; nucleotides outside the gene matches: 6. The CDR3: CSVDHPGQNYGYTF. CDR3 nucleotide sequence: TGCAGCGTTGATCACCCGGGACAGAACTATGGCTACACCTTC. Combining the CDR3 with reference TRBV29-1 and TRBJ1-2 gives the whole variable domain SAVISQKPSRDICQRGTSLTIQCQVDSQVTMMFWYRQQPGQSLTLIATANQGSEATYESGFVIDKFPISRPNLTFSTLTVSNMSPEDSSIYLCSVDHPGQNYGYTFGSGTRLTVV.

J is TRBJ2-7 and V is TRBV6-6, with TRBD1 identical over 8 bases. V gave up 0 bases and J gave up 6 bases; unmatched junction bases: 7. Germline-derived CDR1 and CDR2 are MNHNY and SVGAGI (reference sequence). The CDR3 contains 15 residues. The CDR3 spells CASSYSPGQGLEQYF. CDR3 nucleotide sequence: TGTGCCAGCAGTTACTCCCCCGGACAGGGCCTCGAGCAGTACTTC.

The table lists this clone with a count of one. The rearrangement joins TRBV5-1 to TRBJ2-1; the match to TRBD2 covers 12 bases. CDR1 is SGHRS, CDR2 YFSETQ, per germline. Germline trimming cut 4 bases from V and 7 bases from J; bases unmatched to any gene: 6. This CDR3 region has 15 residues. CDR3: CASSPLAGGPNEQFF. Here the CDR3 DNA reads TGCGCCAGCAGCCCGCTAGCGGGGGGGCCTAATGAGCAGTTCTTC.

V gene TRBV5-6 combines with J gene TRBJ2-7, with 9 positions matching TRBD1. The trim removed 5 bases at V and 8 bases at J, leaving 8 bases unmatched. Germline assignment: CDR1 SGHDT and CDR2 YYEEEE. There are 13 residues in the CDR3. CDR3 protein: CASSWDRVAQQYF. The CDR3 coding sequence is TGTGCCAGCAGTTGGGACAGGGTCGCCCAGCAGTACTTC.

This sequence joins TRBV5-4 and TRBJ2-7; D not certain. This CDR3 comprises 13 residues. Germline CDR1 is SGHNT and CDR2 is YYREEE (reference sequence). V lost 5 bases and J lost 5, with 14 bases in between. The CDR3 nucleotides are TGTGCCAGCAGTGTTAACAGTGGCCACGAGCAGTACTTC. This encodes CASSVNSGHEQYF.

This chain uses TRBV28 with TRBJ1-5; no reliable D call. The germline V gene encodes CDR1 MDHEN and CDR2 SYDVKM. This CDR3 has 12 amino acids. V lost 4 bases, J lost 7 bases, and 8 bases lay in between. CDR3 sequence reads: CASSYDKQPQHF. The CDR3, as DNA: TGTGCCAGCAGTTATGACAAGCAGCCCCAGCATTTT. Combining the CDR3 with reference TRBV28 and TRBJ1-5 gives the whole variable domain DVKVTQSSRYLVKRTGEKVFLECVQDMDHENMFWYRQDPGLGLRLIYFSYDVKMKEKGDIPEGYSVSREKKERFSLILESASTNQTSMYLCASSYDKQPQHFGDGTRLSIL.